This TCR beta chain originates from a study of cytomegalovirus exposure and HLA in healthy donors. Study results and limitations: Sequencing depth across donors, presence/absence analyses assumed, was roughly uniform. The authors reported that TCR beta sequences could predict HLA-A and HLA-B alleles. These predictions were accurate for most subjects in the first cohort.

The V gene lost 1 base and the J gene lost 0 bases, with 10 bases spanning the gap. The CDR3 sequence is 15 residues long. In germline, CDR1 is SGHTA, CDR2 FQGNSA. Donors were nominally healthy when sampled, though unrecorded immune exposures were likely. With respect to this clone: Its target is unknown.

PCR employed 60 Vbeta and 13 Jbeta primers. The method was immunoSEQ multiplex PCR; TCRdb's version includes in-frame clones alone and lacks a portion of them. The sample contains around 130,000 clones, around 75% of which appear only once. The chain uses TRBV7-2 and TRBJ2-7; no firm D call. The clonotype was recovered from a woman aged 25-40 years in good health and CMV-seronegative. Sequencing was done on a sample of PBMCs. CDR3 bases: TGTGCCAGCAGCTTAGACCAGCGTAGCTCCTACGAGCAGTACTTC. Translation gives CASSLDQRSSYEQYF.